This TCR beta chain was captured by sequencing in a study of blood T cell repertoires in COVID-19. The overall study: Samples came from the United States, Italy and Spain, spanning acute and convalescent COVID-19. Nucleic acid was either cDNA or gDNA, and it came from T cells, B-cell-depleted T cells, or PBMCs.

In the source study's methods: Nucleated cell number was recorded as an estimate derived from reference gene primer amplification. TCRdb keeps only in-frame clones here, not all; method: immunoSEQ multiplex PCR. For V, J and clone size, that table is used; D and trimming come from the DNA. This sample has approximately 97,000 clones; around nine tenths occur once, and the top ten carry less than 2%. V gave up 7 bases and J gave up 4 bases; unmatched junction bases: 10. Germline assignment: CDR1 WNHNN and CDR2 SYGVQD (reference sequence). The CDR3 has 15 amino acids. Sequenced sample: peripheral blood. This chain uses TRBV10-1 with TRBJ1-1; 9 bases are shared with TRBD1. This receptor was taken from a woman aged 50 to 60 with COVID-19, enrolled during active disease. CDR3: CASTLDRDRATEAFF. The CDR3 DNA follows: TGCGCCAGCACCTTAGACCGGGACAGGGCCACTGAAGCTTTCTTT.